The rows below give T cell receptor beta chains drawn from one sample of a study of beta chain features in type 1 diabetes. Sequenced by immunoSEQ multiplex PCR; TCRdb stores in-frame clones only, minus some. The sample contains hundreds of thousands of clones, roughly 8% of which appear only once. The sequenced material came from central memory CD4+ T cells from blood. The source of these receptors is a woman aged 18-29 years in good health. The conserved cysteine and the conserved F or W are not part of the CDR3 here.

TRBJ2-1 | TRBV11-2 | ASSSGGQYNEQF
TRBJ2-1 | TRBV5-1 | ASSLGAAGYNEQF
TRBJ1-2 | TRBV11-2 | ASSLWGDGGYT
TRBJ1-1 | TRBV19 | AKQAKMNTEAF
TRBJ1-2 | TRBV6-5 | ASSPDGRGYT
TRBJ2-5 | TRBV7-2 | ASSLWFQETQY
TRBJ1-3 | TRBV6-6 | ATSGESGFSGNTIY
TRBJ1-2 | TRBV9 | ASSVGQGKGYT
TRBJ2-7 | TRBV7-2 | ASSLFREQY
TRBJ2-7 | TRBV5-4 | ASRERTSFGEQY
TRBJ2-3 | TRBV21-1 | ASSNAPCPPGTDTQY
TRBJ1-5 | TRBV7-6 | ASSLEGQSNQPQH
TRBJ1-5 | TRBV18 | ASSPSREQPQH
TRBJ2-1 | TRBV5-6 | ASSPTGGVVRNEQF
TRBJ2-3 | TRBV7-9 | ASSLVGYTDTQY
TRBJ2-1 | TRBV10-3 | ATQLGAGRNEQF
TRBJ1-1 | TRBV11-2 | ASSSRTVATEAF
TRBJ2-5 | TRBV5-8 | ASSLFGKLETQY
TRBJ2-3 | TRBV27 | ASSLGGSTDTQY
TRBJ2-5 | TRBV18 | ASSPLRPPQETQY
TRBJ1-1 | TRBV25-1 | ASSESSTEAF
TRBJ2-4 | TRBV11-2 | ASSPKDGKNIQY
TRBJ2-3 | TRBV7-3 | ASSPNWGSDTQY
TRBJ2-1 | TRBV7-9 | ASSLGTLGAAF
TRBJ2-3 | TRBV7-9 | ASSLVSGTGTDTQY
TRBJ1-2 | TRBV13 | ASSSHSTGYT
TRBJ2-3 | TRBV5-1 | ASSKTSGADTQY
TRBJ2-3 | TRBV9 | ASSATPGALGTDTQY
TRBJ2-3 | TRBV7-2 | ASSVYTDTQY
TRBJ2-5 | TRBV2 | ASNADSSGTQY
TRBJ1-5 | TRBV28 | ASSSLGQGGNQPQH
TRBJ2-5 | TRBV5-6 | ASSLDHGLAGQETQY
TRBJ1-2 | TRBV18 | ASSPGEHGYT
TRBJ1-2 | TRBV7-3 | ASSPTSDRVPT
TRBJ1-2 | TRBV27 | AVRQGRYGYT
TRBJ1-2 | TRBV10-3 | AISDSYYGYT
TRBJ2-5 | TRBV7-2 | ASRTSGVSETQY
TRBJ2-2 | TRBV7-2 | ASSGRYGGTGELF
TRBJ2-3 | TRBV28 | ASSTGTGTSDTQY
TRBJ2-7 | TRBV10-3 | AIKAQFGYEQY
TRBJ2-5 | TRBV7-2 | ASSQDIAGMAETQY
TRBJ2-3 | TRBV9 | ASSATGGSTDTQY
TRBJ2-6 | TRBV28 | ASKGTPFSGANVLT
TRBJ1-2 | TRBV2 | ASTMHRVLYT
TRBJ2-6 | TRBV27 | ASSSTGMVANVLT
TRBJ2-5 | TRBV2 | ASSMSGRRGETQY
TRBJ2-3 | TRBV19 | ASSSDRITDTQY
TRBJ2-3 | TRBV28 | ASSRETDTQY
TRBJ1-5 | TRBV6-5 | ASSEAPNQPQH